These 4 T cell receptor beta chains were sequenced from one sample in a study of regulatory T cells in long-lasting Graves disease. Time point denoted: newly diagnosed GD, antithyroid drugs for less than 3 months. From PBMCs, RNA was extracted and then used to make the TCR library. To make TCR beta libraries, researchers used iRepertoire HTBI primers and Arm-PCR of CDR3 regions. A single record per CDR3 protein comes from TCRdb applying MiXCR to the multiplex PCR reads. The table shows 620,000 or so distinct CDR3 sequences, with 16% occurring only once. This same sample was also taken into another study, of T cells in Graves' hyperthyroidism and ophthalmopathy.

Specimen: peripheral blood mononuclear cells (PBMCs), collected at new diagnosis, from a patient treated with antithyroid drugs. The receptors originated from a woman in her twenties or thirties with Graves disease.

This clonotype was detected many times. The chain is built from TRBV7-8 and TRBJ2-7; TRBD2 is a possible D gene (6 bases). The germline gives CDR1 SGHVS, CDR2 FQNEAQ. The CDR3 spans 14 residues. Trimming took off 5 bases at V and 2 bases at J, with 13 bases between the two ends. The CDR3 DNA follows: TGTGCCAGCAGCGCCCGGGACTCGGCCTACGAGCAGTACTTC. Residues: CASSARDSAYEQYF. Combining the CDR3 with reference TRBV7-8 and TRBJ2-7 gives the whole variable domain GAGVSQSPRYKVAKRGQDVALRCDPISGHVSLFWYQQALGQGPEFLTYFQNEAQLDKSGLPSDRFFAERPEGSVSTLKIQRTQQEDSAVYLCASSARDSAYEQYFGPGTRLTVT.

There are a few counts of this clonotype. The V and J genes are TRBV5-1 and TRBJ1-2; D perhaps matches TRBD1 (5 bases). V shed 4 bases and J shed 12 bases, with 19 bases lying between them. Germline V lookup: CDR1 SGHRS, CDR2 YFSETQ. The CDR3 sequence is 13 residues long. CDR3 amino acids: CASSLAGTAKDTF. The CDR3 DNA is TGCGCCAGCAGCCTTGCCGGGACGGCTAAGGACACCTTC.

This clonotype was counted at least ten times. This rearrangement joins TRBV12-3 or TRBV12-4 to TRBJ1-2, with unresolved D. Trimming took 7 bases from V and 7 from J, leaving 22 bases between them. The CDR3 spans 15 residues. For the CDR3, the DNA is TGTGCCAGCACCCTTCATGGGAGCCCTGCGGGTGGCTACACCTTC. Residues: CASTLHGSPAGGYTF.

This clonotype was seen ten or more times. The genes are TRBV28 and TRBJ1-2; a possible D gene is TRBD1 (5 bases). The germline gives CDR1 MDHEN, CDR2 SYDVKM. Trimming stripped 3 bases from V and 4 bases from J, with 12 bases between. The CDR3 covers 14 residues. This CDR3 is CASSFSPDTYGYTF. CDR3 in DNA: TGTGCCAGCAGTTTTAGTCCGGACACCTATGGCTACACCTTC.